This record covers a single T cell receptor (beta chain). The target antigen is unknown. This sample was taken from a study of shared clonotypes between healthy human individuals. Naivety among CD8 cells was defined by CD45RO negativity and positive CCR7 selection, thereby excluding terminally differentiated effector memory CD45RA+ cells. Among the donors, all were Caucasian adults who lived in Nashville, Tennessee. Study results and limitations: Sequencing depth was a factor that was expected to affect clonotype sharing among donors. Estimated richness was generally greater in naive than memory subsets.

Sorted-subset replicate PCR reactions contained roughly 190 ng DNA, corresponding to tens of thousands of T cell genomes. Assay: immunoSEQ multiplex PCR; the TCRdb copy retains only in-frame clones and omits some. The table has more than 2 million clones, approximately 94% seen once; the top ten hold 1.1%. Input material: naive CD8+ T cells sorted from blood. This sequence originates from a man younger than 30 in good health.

The CDR3 DNA follows: TGTGCCAGTAGTATTGGGACAGGGGCTTATGGCTACACCTTC. Translating it yields CASSIGTGAYGYTF. This chain joins TRBV19 and TRBJ1-2, with 10 bases identical to TRBD1. V lost 3 bases to trimming and J lost 5 bases; unmatched junction nucleotides: 3. Germline lookup yields CDR1 LNHDA and CDR2 SQIVND (reference sequence). There are 14 residues in the CDR3.